The clone carrying this T cell receptor (beta chain) has a count of ten or more. What it binds is unknown. CDR1 is SEHNR and CDR2 is FQNEAQ in the germline V gene (reference sequence). The length of the CDR3 is 15 residues. V gave up 5 bases and J gave up 6 bases, with 18 bases separating them. The source of the sample is a study of T-cell reconstitution after alpha-beta-depleted transplantation in children. Study findings and constraints: Where alpha-beta T cells came from about two months after transplant was reportedly several hundred expanded graft clones. At day 60, the high TCRbeta diversity found in some patients originated from recipient T cells and thymic progenitors that had survived. After one year, T-cell counts and TCRbeta diversity mostly came from new T cells.

As it was prepared, the TCRbeta library received unique molecular identifiers. A single record per CDR3 protein comes from TCRdb applying MiXCR to the PCR reads. The repertoire consists of about 300,000 distinct CDR3 sequences, with around 9.1% occurring once and the leading ten covering 7.5%. The gene calls are TRBV7-9 and TRBJ2-3; D not certain. The receptor was isolated from a boy younger than two with acute myeloid leukemia, due to receive a stem cell transplant. This specimen was PBMCs, taken before TCRalphabeta/CD19-depleted stem cell transplant. The CDR3 spells CASSLTIPSGDTQYF. CDR3 sequence (DNA): TGTGCCAGCAGCCTCACCATCCCCAGTGGGGATACGCAGTATTTT. Full variable domain (remainder filled in from reference TRBV7-9 and TRBJ2-3): DTGVSQNPRHKITKRGQNVTFRCDPISEHNRLYWYRQTLGQGPEFLTYFQNEAQLEKSRLLSDRFSAERPKGSFSTLEIQRTEQGDSAMYLCASSLTIPSGDTQYFGPGTRLTVL.